Listed below are T cell receptor beta chains from one sample, sequenced in a study of T cells after yellow fever vaccination. MiXCR was run by TCRdb on the 5' RACE reads, yielding one entry per CDR3 protein. The sample shows about 550,000 distinct CDR3 sequences, under 25% of them seen only once. Sequencing was performed on PBMCs, taken 15 days after the yellow fever booster vaccination. These receptors were obtained from a man aged 30-40 years who received the YFV17D yellow fever vaccine. Each CDR3 is given with its conserved first and last residue. A D gene is named only where the DNA matches it firmly. Only part of the rows carry a size: once, few, many, or a class if the clone is expanded.

V	J	size	D	DNA	CDR3
TRBV6-1	TRBJ2-7	.	TRBD2	TGTGCCAGCAGTCAAACTAGCGGGCGGCCCTTAGAGCAGTACTTC	CASSQTSGRPLEQYF
TRBV20-1	TRBJ2-1	few	.	TGCAGTGCTAGTAGGAGCGGATCCTACAATGAGCAGTTCTTC	CSASRSGSYNEQFF
TRBV21-1	TRBJ2-1	few	.	TGTGCCAGCAGCCCGGGTGGGGACCAAAACAATGAGCAGTTCTTC	CASSPGGDQNNEQFF
TRBV9	TRBJ2-5	.	.	TGTGCCAGCAGCGTAGATGGTAGCTTCGGGGCCCAGTACTTC	CASSVDGSFGAQYF
TRBV30	TRBJ2-3	few	TRBD2	TGTGCCCCTGGGAGGACTAGCGGGATCGCTACAGATACGCAGTATTTT	CAPGRTSGIATDTQYF
TRBV7-9	TRBJ2-1	few	TRBD2	TGTGCCAGCAGACGGACTAGCGGGAGTTTCGATGAGCAGTTCTTC	CASRRTSGSFDEQFF
TRBV5-5	TRBJ2-5	many	.	TGTGCTAGCAGCTCCCCCGGGCAGCAAGAGACCCAGTACTTC	CASSSPGQQETQYF
TRBV20-1	TRBJ2-7	few	.	TGCAGTGCTAGAGATCCTGGAAAGGAGCAGTACTTC	CSARDPGKEQYF
TRBV11-3	TRBJ2-1	many	.	TGTGCCAGCAGCAAGGCTGGGACCCTGTCCTACAATGAGCAGTTCTTC	CASSKAGTLSYNEQFF
TRBV29-1	TRBJ2-1	few	TRBD2	TGCAGCGTCCTTGATGGGAGGGCCGGTGAGCAGTTCTTC	CSVLDGRAGEQFF
TRBV18	TRBJ2-7	.	.	TGTGCCAGCTCACCCGGAATCGGGACCGGGAATGGGGAGCAGTACTTC	CASSPGIGTGNGEQYF
TRBV29-1	TRBJ1-1	.	.	TGCAGCGTTGAAAGAGGGGCGGCTGAAGCTTTCTTT	CSVERGAAEAFF
TRBV5-1	TRBJ2-1	few	.	TGCGCCAGCAGCTTGGATTTGGGGTTCGGGAATGAGCAGTTCTTC	CASSLDLGFGNEQFF
TRBV12-3/TRBV12-4	TRBJ2-3	few	.	TGTGCCAGCAGCAACACGGGACCTAGCACAGATACGCAGTATTTT	CASSNTGPSTDTQYF
TRBV27	TRBJ1-1	.	.	TGTGCCAGCAGTTTATCGCGTGCCACTGAAGCTTTCTTT	CASSLSRATEAFF
TRBV9	TRBJ1-1	once	.	TGTGCCAGCAGCGTAGGATTAGGAAGGGGAGATACTGAAGCTTTCTTT	CASSVGLGRGDTEAFF
TRBV12-3/TRBV12-4	TRBJ2-3	few	.	TGTGCCAGCAGTCAACCCGGGACTCGCGCCTCTTTT	CASSQPGTRASF
TRBV18	TRBJ1-1	.	.	TGTGCCAGCACGGGGGGAGGAAACACTGAAGCTTTCTTT	CASTGGGNTEAFF
TRBV19	TRBJ1-2	.	TRBD1	TGTGCCAGTAGTATAGTGCCGGGACAGGGTGCCTATGGCTACACCTTC	CASSIVPGQGAYGYTF
TRBV28	TRBJ2-5	few	.	TGTGCCAGCAGTTTTCAAGGGGTCGGAGAGACCCAGTACTTC	CASSFQGVGETQYF
TRBV5-1	TRBJ2-7	few	TRBD1	TGCGCCAGCAGCTTGGGGGGACAGGGCTACGAGCAGTACTTC	CASSLGGQGYEQYF
TRBV5-1	TRBJ2-5	few	TRBD2	TGCGCCAGCTTTACTAGCGGCCAAGAGACCCAGTACTTC	CASFTSGQETQYF
TRBV20-1	TRBJ2-6	many	.	TGCAGTGCTAGAGCAGTAGCTGGGGCCAACGTCCTGACTTTC	CSARAVAGANVLTF
TRBV20-1	TRBJ2-3	few	TRBD2	TGCAGTGGACTAGCGGGAGCCACAGATACGCAGTATTTT	CSGLAGATDTQYF
TRBV7-2	TRBJ2-5	few	.	TGTGCCAGCGAAGGAGGAAGCGGCGAGACCCAGTACTTC	CASEGGSGETQYF
TRBV12-3/TRBV12-4	TRBJ2-1	.	TRBD2	TGTGCCAGCAGCAGAACACTAGCGCTCACGCGGGCCCATGAGCAGTTCTTC	CASSRTLALTRAHEQFF
TRBV7-9	TRBJ2-7	few	.	TGTGCCAGCAGCTTAGCGTCAGGGGACGAGCAGTACTTC	CASSLASGDEQYF
TRBV6-1	TRBJ2-1	few	.	TGTGCCAGCAGACACGTTAGCGGTGGGAGTGACAATGAGCAGTTCTTC	CASRHVSGGSDNEQFF
TRBV3-1	TRBJ2-3	once	TRBD2	TGTGCCAGCAGCCAAGACTGGAGCGGGACTAATCAGTATTTT	CASSQDWSGTNQYF
TRBV14	TRBJ2-2	few	TRBD2	TGTGCCAGCAGCCTACTCCTACTAGCGGGAGGTACCGGGGAGCTGTTTTTT	CASSLLLLAGGTGELFF
TRBV6-5	TRBJ2-1	many	.	TGTGCCAGCAGACCGACTAGAACTGGATATGAGCAGTTCTTC	CASRPTRTGYEQFF
TRBV20-1	TRBJ2-5	few	TRBD2	TGCAGTGCCCGACCCATCCTAGCGGACTTTGAGACCCAGTACTTC	CSARPILADFETQYF
TRBV20-1	TRBJ1-2	.	.	TGCAGTGCCCACGACAGCAAATATGGCTACACCTTC	CSAHDSKYGYTF
TRBV3-1	TRBJ2-5	many	.	TGTGCCAGCAGCCAAGTTGGCCAGCACCAAGAGACCCAGTACTTC	CASSQVGQHQETQYF
TRBV25-1	TRBJ2-7	.	.	TGTGCCAGCAGTGAAAGCGCAGGGGCCCGCGAGCAGTACTTC	CASSESAGAREQYF
TRBV28	TRBJ2-1	few	TRBD2	TGTGCCAGCAGCCGCCCGACTAGCGCCTTCAATGAGCAGTTCTTC	CASSRPTSAFNEQFF
TRBV12-3/TRBV12-4	TRBJ2-1	few	.	TGTGCCAGCACCCAAACTAGAAGCTCCTACAATGAGCAGTTCTTC	CASTQTRSSYNEQFF
TRBV7-2	TRBJ2-5	few	.	TGTGCCAGCACCACGTCCGGCCAGACCCAGTACTTC	CASTTSGQTQYF
TRBV29-1	TRBJ2-1	few	TRBD2	TGCAGCGTTATCCCCCTAGCGGGAGCCCTCAATGAGCAGTTCTTC	CSVIPLAGALNEQFF
TRBV19	TRBJ2-3	few	.	TGTGCCAGTAGTATTACAAACCGACGCGGTACGAGCACAGATACGCAGTATTTT	CASSITNRRGTSTDTQYF
TRBV20-1	TRBJ2-1	.	TRBD2	TGCAGTGCTAGTGGGACTAGCGGGAGTTTCAATGAGCAGTTCTTC	CSASGTSGSFNEQFF
TRBV7-9	TRBJ2-7	.	.	TGTGCCAGCAGCTTAGGACAGGCCGCCTACGAGCAGTACTTC	CASSLGQAAYEQYF
TRBV24-1	TRBJ2-1	.	.	TGTGCCACCAGTGATTCCGGGACCCACAATGAGCAGTTCTTC	CATSDSGTHNEQFF
TRBV28	TRBJ1-3	once	TRBD1	TGTGCCAGCAGTATCATGACAGGGTATGGAAACACCATATATTTT	CASSIMTGYGNTIYF
TRBV5-1	TRBJ1-4	few	TRBD1	TGCGCCAGCAAGGGGACAGGTCTTGAAAAACTGTTTTTT	CASKGTGLEKLFF
TRBV4-2	TRBJ2-1	.	.	TGTGCCAGCAGCCAAGACAGGGATTACAATGAGCAGTTCTTC	CASSQDRDYNEQFF
TRBV4-1	TRBJ1-6	.	.	TGCGCCAGCAGCCAGGCGGGACACGCGAATTCACCCCTCCACTTT	CASSQAGHANSPLHF
TRBV7-2	TRBJ2-2	many	TRBD1	TGTGCCAGCAGCCCTCGGACAGGGGACACCGGGGAGCTGTTTTTT	CASSPRTGDTGELFF
TRBV6-5	TRBJ2-1	.	.	TGTGCCAGCAGTACATGGGATGAGCAGTTCTTC	CASSTWDEQFF
TRBV19	TRBJ2-1	.	.	TGTGCCAGTAGTTTTGCTCGGGATGAGCAGTTCTTC	CASSFARDEQFF
TRBV28	TRBJ2-4	few	.	TGTGCCAGCAGTTTCTCGGGTGGGGTGTTCTCGGACTTC	CASSFSGGVFSDF
TRBV4-3	TRBJ2-3	.	.	TGCGCCAGCAGCCAAGAGGGGGCGCCGAGGACAGATACGCAGTATTTT	CASSQEGAPRTDTQYF
TRBV29-1	TRBJ1-1	few	.	TGCAGCGTTGTAACACGCGAAGCTTTCTTT	CSVVTREAFF
TRBV7-6	TRBJ2-3	few	.	TGTGCCAGCAGCTTAGATCGTTATACGCAGTATTTT	CASSLDRYTQYF
TRBV6-1	TRBJ1-2	few	.	TGTGCCAGCACCCCTGGCCGGATGAACTATGGCTACACCTTC	CASTPGRMNYGYTF
TRBV6-1	TRBJ2-6	.	.	TGTGCCAGCAGTCTCACAGATCATAGCTCTGGGGCCAACGTCCTGACTTTC	CASSLTDHSSGANVLTF
TRBV29-1	TRBJ2-5	few	TRBD1	TGCAGCGTTGAAGGCTCGACAGGGGGGGAGACCCAGTACTTC	CSVEGSTGGETQYF
TRBV7-2	TRBJ2-1	.	.	TGTGCCAGCAGCTCCGGACCTTATGAGCAGTTCTTC	CASSSGPYEQFF
TRBV4-3	TRBJ2-3	once	TRBD2	TGCGCCAGCAGCCAGGGGACTAGCGGGGCTAGCACAGATACGCAGTATTTT	CASSQGTSGASTDTQYF
TRBV10-3	TRBJ2-1	.	TRBD2	TGTGCCATCACCAGGAAGGGACTAGCGGGAGGGCTGGTCTCTGAGCAGTTCTTC	CAITRKGLAGGLVSEQFF